This T cell receptor beta chain was identified during a study of glioma-infiltrating T cells after dendritic cell vaccination (TCRdb year 2016). A note on the overall study: Of the roughly 15 glioblastoma patients in the cohort, all drawn from Phase I and II dendritic cell vaccination trials, 9 were newly diagnosed and 6 had recurrent disease. Autologous tumor lysate-pulsed dendritic cell vaccination was administered to the patients between about 2003 and 2013. To make the vaccine, monocyte-derived dendritic cells were cultured for approximately 7 days with IL-4 and GM-CSF and then pulsed overnight with autologous tumor lysate. Each patient got three intradermal injections of the dendritic cell vaccine, spaced at biweekly intervals, in the arm below the axilla. In glioblastoma patients vaccinated with dendritic cells, deep sequencing of TCR beta CDR3 regions served to measure the amount of tumor-infiltrating lymphocytes and to compare repertoires between tumor and blood. Survival after dendritic cell vaccination was correlated with TCR sequencing metrics, such as TIL content and the overlap between tumor and blood repertoires. Overall results and qualifications from the work: The cohort was small and heterogeneous, and full blood and tumor sets were available for few patients, with initial-recurrent tumor pairs available for even fewer patients. The three-group TCR overlap response model was described as speculative and requiring prospective validation. No direct relationship between TCR clonality and survival was found, suggesting that a diverse polyclonal response may matter. After dendritic cell vaccination, a higher estimated pretreatment TIL content predicted longer time to progression and longer overall survival.

The time point label, read with the paper, signifies: after dendritic cell vaccination, including at tumor progression/relapse. Patients were selected for having adequate residual fresh-frozen tumor tissue and more than two years of available survival data. Although molecular status otherwise differed among the glioblastoma patients, no patient had an isocitrate dehydrogenase mutation. PBMC were collected before vaccination, two weeks after the third vaccination, and at tumor progression if tumor progression occurred. Genomic DNA was extracted with the Qiagen DNeasy Blood extraction Kit. The immunoSEQ assay amplified TCRB CDR3 regions from approximately 2 micrograms of genomic DNA, or from all available DNA when less than that amount was available. The multiplex PCR employed 60 forward primers targeting TCR V beta segments and 13 reverse primers targeting J beta segments. To estimate the number of reads per starting template, synthetic control templates were added to each sample at limiting dilution. The Illumina HiSeq System generated 87 bp sequencing reads. In the original analysis: PCR and sequencing errors were removed by merging closely related sequences with a nearest neighbor algorithm. TCR overlap was measured as the percentage of unique tumor TCR beta sequences that were also present in the peripheral blood of the same patient. As stored in TCRdb, this immuneACCESS dataset retains in-frame rearrangements with V and J assigned. A fraction of the clones does not appear; measured against another copy, unresolved V genes explain less than half of the discrepancy, and the remainder lacks a known reason. V and J calls and clone size come straight from that table; D and trimming were deduced from the DNA. The sample yields 75,000 to 95,000 clones; around 87% were counted once. The ten largest make up about 2.3% of the sample.

Note on this clone: Its target antigen remains unknown. There are no base qualities to consult, and no much larger clone falls within one base.

Taken from cysteine to phenylalanine, the CDR3 has 19 residues. Of the read, only the CDR3 DNA is kept; its 57 bases are in frame from base 1. The germline V gene (reference sequence) sets CDR1 to LNHNV and CDR2 to YYDKDF. V and J are trimmed by 2 bases and 5 bases, and the gene matches miss 12 bases of the junction. The chain employs TRBV15 and TRBJ2-5; 15 bases in the middle match TRBD2. Here the sequenced sample was blood, taken after dendritic cell vaccination. The TCR originated in a human donor with glioblastoma. The CDR3 has the sequence CATSRFFGLAGGHQETQYF. The DNA sequence reads TGTGCCACCAGCAGATTTTTCGGACTAGCGGGGGGGCATCAGGAGACCCAGTACTTC.